These T cell receptor beta chains were read from a single sample in a study of blood T cell repertoires in COVID-19. Produced via immunoSEQ multiplex PCR; TCRdb's table is partial and in-frame only. The sample includes roughly 400,000 clones, 70% to 90% seen only once; the top ten take 2% to 2.5%. The sequenced material came from PBMCs or T cells enriched from blood (not recorded which). Receptor source: a woman aged 40 to 50 with acute COVID-19. The conserved cysteine and the conserved F or W are not part of the CDR3 here.

V gene	J gene	CDR3 protein
TRBV3-1/TRBV3-2	TRBJ2-2	ASSQEAGGTTGELF
TRBV5-1	TRBJ1-1	ASSPVMGREVHTEAF
TRBV27	TRBJ1-6	ASSPSYLTGLYNSPLH
TRBV30	TRBJ2-2	AWNPGVTGELF
TRBV4-1	TRBJ2-7	ASSQEAQGGEQY
TRBV5-4	TRBJ1-2	ASSLQGARYGYT
TRBV5-1	TRBJ2-7	ASSVRGFEQY
TRBV2	TRBJ1-4	ASVQSPSGRSGEKLF
TRBV20-1	TRBJ1-2	SASEQGQGYT
TRBV7-9	TRBJ1-1	ASSPTGTSWTGVDTEAF
TRBV20-1	TRBJ1-6	SASQGVSYNSPLH
TRBV18	TRBJ2-2	ASSLTGRTNTGELF
TRBV3-1/TRBV3-2	TRBJ2-2	ASRGLQRTGELF
TRBV14	TRBJ2-2	ASSLTLDRVTGELF
TRBV7-9	TRBJ1-1	ASTKDRVNTEAF
TRBV24-1	TRBJ2-7	ATSDFGTPCEQY
TRBV6-5	TRBJ1-2	ASSYSNIANYGYT
TRBV3-1/TRBV3-2	TRBJ1-1	ASSQGQGGNTEAF
TRBV9	TRBJ2-5	ASSVGIMVEETQY
TRBV6-5	TRBJ2-7	ASSSDRVEYEQY
TRBV3-1/TRBV3-2	TRBJ2-5	ASSQDRTDRQETQY
TRBV5-4	TRBJ1-1	ASSFSQNTEAF
TRBV6-5	TRBJ1-1	ASRTDRGAF
TRBV2	TRBJ2-5	ASRRGLAGGGETQY
TRBV30	TRBJ1-1	AWTGVRTEAF
TRBV30	TRBJ1-2	AWATGYYGYT
TRBV6-1	TRBJ1-6	ASSENTGDNSPLH
TRBV7-9	TRBJ2-1	ASSLGRGYNEQF
TRBV10-2	TRBJ1-2	ASSERGIYGYT
TRBV7-2	TRBJ2-1	ASSLAAGGNFGEQF
TRBV19	TRBJ1-1	ASSTTRDTEAF
TRBV15	TRBJ2-3	ATSEDRATQY
TRBV29-1	TRBJ1-2	SYLRGTGYT
TRBV11-2	TRBJ2-2	ASRTQRGANTGELF
TRBV19	TRBJ2-7	ASSIDRGDEQY
TRBV3-1/TRBV3-2	TRBJ1-1	ASSHGGHLSNTEAF
TRBV3-1/TRBV3-2	TRBJ2-7	ASSLLPDPSYEQY
TRBV2	TRBJ2-7	ASLDISYEQY
TRBV5-1	TRBJ2-7	ASSLMEGGTYEQY
TRBV7-8	TRBJ2-1	ASSSDRELWDEQF
TRBV23-1	TRBJ1-1	ASSRLRQTSNTEAF
TRBV6-1	TRBJ2-1	ASSGAPGHSYNEQF
TRBV4-1	TRBJ1-5	ASSQLTGFQPQH
TRBV9	TRBJ1-2	ASTPWGTGGAERGYT
TRBV19	TRBJ1-4	ASSTPTRGGDEKLF
TRBV19	TRBJ2-1	ASSIGTSGGNEQF
TRBV2	TRBJ2-3	ASSLGGATDTQY
TRBV6-5	TRBJ1-2	ASSHLQGANYGYT
TRBV29-1	TRBJ1-1	SVLRQGQLNTEAF
TRBV27	TRBJ1-2	ASSLSAVVGQRGGYT
TRBV19	TRBJ2-6	ASSEYAGSSAGANVLT
TRBV7-6	TRBJ1-3	ASSLARGGSGNTIY
TRBV2	TRBJ1-1	ASSQEQGIGTEAF